These T cell receptor beta chains were read from a single sample in a study of control samples from healthy donors and cancer patients. Generated by immunoSEQ multiplex PCR, the TCRdb table keeps only in-frame clones and is missing some. The sample lists over 75,000 clones, more than 75% occurring once. Source material: blood. The receptor set was obtained from a man in his 60s in good health. The CDR3 runs from the conserved cysteine through the conserved F or W.

j_call v_call cdr3_aa
TRBJ2-7 TRBV4-1 CASSPQALASSYEQYF
TRBJ2-1 TRBV5-3 CARSLVAGGGGNEQFF
TRBJ2-2 TRBV24-1 CATSDPDSANTGELFF
TRBJ2-3 TRBV2 CASSEYRGPPTDTQYF
TRBJ2-3 TRBV6-5 CASTSQVASDTQYF
TRBJ1-4 TRBV11-2 CASSRTGGQGSNEKLFF
TRBJ2-6 TRBV5-8 CASSSDGISGANVLTF
TRBJ1-1 TRBV12-3/TRBV12-4 CASSFLPKTEAFF
TRBJ1-2 TRBV6-4 CASSDSGKTYTF
TRBJ1-1 TRBV3-1/TRBV3-2 CASSQVGQGTEAFF
TRBJ2-4 TRBV15 CATSRGQGPAKNIQYF
TRBJ2-1 TRBV28 CASTLGQGAWNEQFF
TRBJ1-1 TRBV28 CASSYRVVKGMNTEAFF
TRBJ2-7 TRBV6-5 CASSYRGQGAYEQYF
TRBJ2-1 TRBV4-2 CASSQDVYGGEYNEQFF
TRBJ2-2 TRBV3-1/TRBV3-2 CASSLGLANTGELFF
TRBJ2-2 TRBV27 CSTGGGGTGELFF
TRBJ2-5 TRBV25-1 CASSEPQDRVETQYF
TRBJ2-1 TRBV12-3/TRBV12-4 CASSLGRLEQFF
TRBJ1-1 TRBV5-1 CASSLGQKDTEAFF
TRBJ2-7 TRBV19 CASSIWASWGAAYEQYF
TRBJ2-1 TRBV11-1 CASSLATGVDEQFF
TRBJ2-3 TRBV3-1/TRBV3-2 CASSHGTFTDTQYF
TRBJ1-2 TRBV10-3 CAISEGREIYGYTF
TRBJ2-4 TRBV5-5 CASSSAPQGRGVDIQYF
TRBJ1-6 TRBV5-8 CASSLGAPIGNSPLHF